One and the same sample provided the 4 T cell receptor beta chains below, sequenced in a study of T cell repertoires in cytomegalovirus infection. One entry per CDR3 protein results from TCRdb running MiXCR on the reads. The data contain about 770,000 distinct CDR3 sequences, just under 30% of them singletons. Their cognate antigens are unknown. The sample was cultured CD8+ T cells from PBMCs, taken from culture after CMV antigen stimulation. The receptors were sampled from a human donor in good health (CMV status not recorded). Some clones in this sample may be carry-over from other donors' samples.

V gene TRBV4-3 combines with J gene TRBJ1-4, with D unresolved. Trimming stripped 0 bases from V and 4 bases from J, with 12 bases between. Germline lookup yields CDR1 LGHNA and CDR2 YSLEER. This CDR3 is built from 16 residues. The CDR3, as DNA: TGCGCCAGCAGCCAAGAGGTCGGGCGGTTTAATGAAAAACTGTTTTTT. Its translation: CASSQEVGRFNEKLFF.

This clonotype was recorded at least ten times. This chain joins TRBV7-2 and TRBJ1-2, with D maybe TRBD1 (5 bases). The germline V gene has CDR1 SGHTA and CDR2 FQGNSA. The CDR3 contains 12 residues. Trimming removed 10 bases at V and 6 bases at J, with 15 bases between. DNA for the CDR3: TGTGCCATCCTGGGGGGGGAAAATGGCTACACCTTC. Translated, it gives CAILGGENGYTF.

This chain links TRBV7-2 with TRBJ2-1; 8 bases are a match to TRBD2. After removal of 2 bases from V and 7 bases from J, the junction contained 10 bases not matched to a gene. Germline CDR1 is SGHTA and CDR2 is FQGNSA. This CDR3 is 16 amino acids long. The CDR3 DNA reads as TGTGCCAGCAGCTTATACCCAAGACCGGGGGGGAATGAGCAGTTCTTC. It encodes CASSLYPRPGGNEQFF.

The CDR3 loop is CASSRTGAQPQHF. As DNA, the CDR3 is TGTGCCAGCAGCCGGACGGGCGCCCAGCCCCAGCATTTT. The rearrangement uses TRBV6-8 and TRBJ1-5; no clear D. CDR3 length equals 13 residues. The V gene's germline CDR1 is MNHGY and CDR2 SAAAGT. The V end lost 6 bases, the J end lost 7 bases, and 13 bases lay between the germline ends.